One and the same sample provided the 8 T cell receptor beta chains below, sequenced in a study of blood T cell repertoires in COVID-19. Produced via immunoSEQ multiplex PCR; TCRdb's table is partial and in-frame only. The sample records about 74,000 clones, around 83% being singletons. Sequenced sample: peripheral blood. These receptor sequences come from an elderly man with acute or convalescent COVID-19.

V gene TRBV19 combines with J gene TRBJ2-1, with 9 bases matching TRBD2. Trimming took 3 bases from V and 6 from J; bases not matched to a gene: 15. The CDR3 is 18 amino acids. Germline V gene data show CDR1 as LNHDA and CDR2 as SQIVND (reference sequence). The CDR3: CASSIRLAGNVIGNEQFF. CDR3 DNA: TGTGCCAGTAGTATTAGGCTAGCGGGAAACGTGATAGGCAATGAGCAGTTCTTC.

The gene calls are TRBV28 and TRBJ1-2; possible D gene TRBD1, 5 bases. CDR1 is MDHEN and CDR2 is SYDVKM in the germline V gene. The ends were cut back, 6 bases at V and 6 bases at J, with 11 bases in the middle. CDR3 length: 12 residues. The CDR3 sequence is CASSWTYNGYTF. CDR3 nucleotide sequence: TGTGCCAGCAGCTGGACATATAATGGCTACACCTTC.

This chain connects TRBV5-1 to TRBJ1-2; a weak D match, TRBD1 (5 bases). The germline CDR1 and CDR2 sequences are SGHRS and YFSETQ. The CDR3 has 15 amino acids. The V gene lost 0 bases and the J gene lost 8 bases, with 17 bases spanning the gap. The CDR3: CASSLEGQRGKGYTF. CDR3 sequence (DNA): TGCGCCAGCAGCTTGGAGGGGCAGCGAGGAAAAGGCTACACCTTC.

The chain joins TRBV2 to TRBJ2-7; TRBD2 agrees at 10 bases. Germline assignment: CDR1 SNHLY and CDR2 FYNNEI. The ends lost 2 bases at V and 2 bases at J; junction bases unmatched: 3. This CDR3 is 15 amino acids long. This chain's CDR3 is CASSERLAGAYEQYF. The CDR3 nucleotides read TGTGCCAGCAGTGAACGGCTAGCGGGAGCCTACGAGCAGTACTTC.

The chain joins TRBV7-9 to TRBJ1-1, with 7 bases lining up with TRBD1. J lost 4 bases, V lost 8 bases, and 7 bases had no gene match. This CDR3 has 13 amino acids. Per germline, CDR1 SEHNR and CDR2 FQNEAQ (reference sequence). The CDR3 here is CASQQGRGTEAFF. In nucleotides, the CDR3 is TGTGCCAGCCAACAGGGGAGAGGCACTGAAGCTTTCTTT.

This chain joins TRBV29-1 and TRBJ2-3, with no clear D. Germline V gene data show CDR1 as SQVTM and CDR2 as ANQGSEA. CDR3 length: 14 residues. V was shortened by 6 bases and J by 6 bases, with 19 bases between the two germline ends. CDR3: CSVGGGLRPDTQYF. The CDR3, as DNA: TGCAGCGTGGGTGGTGGGCTTCGGCCGGATACGCAGTATTTT.

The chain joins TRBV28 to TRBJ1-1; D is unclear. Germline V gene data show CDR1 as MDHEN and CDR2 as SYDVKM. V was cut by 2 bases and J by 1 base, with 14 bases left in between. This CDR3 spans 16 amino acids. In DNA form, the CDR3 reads TGTGCCAGCAGTTTAAACGGTGGCAGGTCGAACACTGAAGCTTTCTTT. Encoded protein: CASSLNGGRSNTEAFF.

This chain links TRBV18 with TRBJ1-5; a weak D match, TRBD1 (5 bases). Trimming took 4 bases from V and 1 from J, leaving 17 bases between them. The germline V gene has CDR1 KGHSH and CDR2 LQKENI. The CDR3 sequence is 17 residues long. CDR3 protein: CASSRTGSRESNQPQHF. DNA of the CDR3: TGTGCCAGCTCACGAACAGGCAGCCGGGAGAGCAATCAGCCCCAGCATTTT.